This T cell receptor beta chain was recorded in a study of technical replicates of blood from a handful of donors. The data were produced by immunoSEQ multiplex PCR, yet TCRdb's version contains in-frame clones alone and is incomplete. This table has roughly 97,000 clones, roughly 96% appearing once. The CDR3 contains 15 residues. Germline-derived CDR1 and CDR2 are SGHTA and FQGNSA. V was cut by 5 bases and J by 1 base, with 11 bases left in between. V and J are TRBV7-2 and TRBJ2-2; tentatively, D is TRBD1 (5 bases). Sequences were obtained from T cells isolated from PBMCs. This TCR was recovered from a human donor in good health. The CDR3 loop is CASSLDSVNTGELFF. The CDR3 bases are TGTGCCAGCAGCCTTGACAGTGTGAACACCGGGGAGCTGTTTTTT.